This T cell receptor (beta chain) is from a study of pediatric ulcerative colitis. This table comes from immunoSEQ multiplex PCR, and its TCRdb copy is limited to in-frame clones, with some not included. The sample includes 15,000 to 20,000 clones, 65% to 75% seen only once; the top ten take roughly 3.1%. One to two pinch biopsies were taken from the rectum during colonoscopy. The V and J ends lost 3 bases and 6 bases respectively, with 16 bases between them. CDR3 length equals 15 residues. Germline assignment: CDR1 SGHNT and CDR2 YYREEE (reference sequence). The receptor comes from a girl between 10 and 17 years old with moderate ulcerative colitis. The V and J genes are TRBV5-4 and TRBJ2-1; tentative D call: TRBD2 (5 bases). The specimen sequenced was gut tissue. The CDR3 loop reads CASSYGGLRANEQFF. Here the CDR3 DNA reads TGTGCCAGCAGCTACGGAGGACTTCGGGCCAATGAGCAGTTCTTC.